This entry is about one T cell receptor beta chain. The antigen remains undetermined. The record originates from a study of cytomegalovirus exposure and HLA in healthy donors. Study overall: Of all 400 or so donors who were genotyped, 75% to 85% belonged to the Caucasian-associated ancestry cluster.

The PCR employed 60 Vbeta primers together with 13 Jbeta primers. The method was immunoSEQ multiplex PCR; TCRdb's version includes in-frame clones alone and lacks a portion of them. The sample has some 150,000 clones, around 84% seen once; the top ten hold 2.5%. Study conclusions and caveats: Most TCR beta V segments were productive about 90% or about 30% of the time in an earlier analysis. A later analysis by the authors found several of the most significant clusters apparently linked to common viral pathogens. According to a later analysis, most TCR beta chains associated with CMV appeared HLA-restricted.

The origin of this receptor is a boy younger than 10 in good health and CMV-seronegative. Sequenced sample: PBMCs.

The CDR3 here is CASSLGVYQDGYTF. The CDR3 nucleotides read TGTGCCAGCAGCTTGGGCGTGTACCAGGATGGCTACACCTTC. This sequence joins TRBV5-4 and TRBJ1-2; D is ambiguous. Trimming took off 0 bases at V and 6 bases at J, with 12 bases between the two ends. Germline loops: CDR1 SGHNT, CDR2 YYREEE (reference sequence). The CDR3 extends over 14 amino acids.